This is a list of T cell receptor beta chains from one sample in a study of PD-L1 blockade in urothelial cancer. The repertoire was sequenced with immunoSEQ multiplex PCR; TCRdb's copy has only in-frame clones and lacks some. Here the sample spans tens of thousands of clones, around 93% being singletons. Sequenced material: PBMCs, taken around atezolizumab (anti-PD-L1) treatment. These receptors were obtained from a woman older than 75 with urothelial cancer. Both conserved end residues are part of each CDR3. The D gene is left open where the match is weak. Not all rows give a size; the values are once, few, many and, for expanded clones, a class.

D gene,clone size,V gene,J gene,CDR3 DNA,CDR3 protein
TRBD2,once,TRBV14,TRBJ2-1,TGTGCCAGCAGCCGGGGGACTAGCGGGGGGTACAATGAGCAGTTCTTC,CASSRGTSGGYNEQFF
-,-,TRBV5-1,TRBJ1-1,TGCGCCAGCATCTTAGTTCCAGGGAACACTGAAGCTTTCTTT,CASILVPGNTEAFF
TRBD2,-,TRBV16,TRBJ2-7,TGTGCCAGCAGCCAATCTAGGCGGGGGGCATACGAGCAGTACTTC,CASSQSRRGAYEQYF
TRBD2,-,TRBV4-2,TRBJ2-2,TGTGCCAGCAGCCAAGACGCGCGGACTAGCGTCGGGGAGCTGTTTTTT,CASSQDARTSVGELFF
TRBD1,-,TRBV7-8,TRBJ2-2,TGTGCCAGCAGGACAGGGGCCGCGAACACCGGGGAGCTGTTTTTT,CASRTGAANTGELFF
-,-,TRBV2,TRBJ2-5,TGTGCCAGCAGTCTAGACAGGATAGAGACCCAGTACTTC,CASSLDRIETQYF
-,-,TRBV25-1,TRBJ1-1,TGTGCCAGCAGTGACCCCAATCGGGCGGGCGGCACTGAAGCTTTCTTT,CASSDPNRAGGTEAFF
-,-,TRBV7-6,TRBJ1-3,TGTGCCAGCAGCCCGCGACCAGCGAACTCTGGAAACACCATATATTTT,CASSPRPANSGNTIYF
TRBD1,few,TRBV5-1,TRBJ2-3,TGCGCCAGCAGCTTCGACAGGGGACCAGATACGCAGTATTTT,CASSFDRGPDTQYF
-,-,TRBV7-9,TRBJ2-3,TGTGCCAGCAGCTTAAATCTGGGGGCGAATACGCAGTATTTT,CASSLNLGANTQYF
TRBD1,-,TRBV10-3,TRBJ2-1,TGTGCCATCAGTGACAGGGGGAATGAGCAGTTCTTC,CAISDRGNEQFF
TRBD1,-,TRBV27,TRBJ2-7,TGTGCCAGCAGCCAATCCCGGGACAGATTCTCCTACGAGCAGTACTTC,CASSQSRDRFSYEQYF
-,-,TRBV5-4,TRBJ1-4,TGTGCCAGCAGCTTGGGGCCCACAACTAATGAAAAACTGTTTTTT,CASSLGPTTNEKLFF
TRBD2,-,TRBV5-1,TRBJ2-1,TGCGCCAGCAGCTTGGTAGCGGGACGGTACAATGAGCAGTTCTTC,CASSLVAGRYNEQFF
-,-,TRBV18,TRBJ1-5,TGTGCCAGCTCCCCACAGGAGATTAGCAATCAGCCCCAGCATTTT,CASSPQEISNQPQHF
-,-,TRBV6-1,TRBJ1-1,TGTGCCAGCAGTGAAACCACAGTACCACTGAACACTGAAGCTTTCTTT,CASSETTVPLNTEAFF
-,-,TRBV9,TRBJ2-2,TGTGCCAGCAGCGTAGCGGTGTCGGGGATCGCCGGGGAGCTGTTTTTT,CASSVAVSGIAGELFF
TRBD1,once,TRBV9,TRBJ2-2,TGTGCCAGCAGCCCAGGACAGGGATACACCGGGGAGCTGTTTTTT,CASSPGQGYTGELFF